Below, 17 T cell receptor beta chains from the same sample are listed, as sequenced in a study of response to subunit inactivated influenza vaccine. TCRdb recomputed calls from the RT-PCR reads with MiXCR, one row per CDR3 protein. Of under 950,000 distinct CDR3 sequences detected, 21% appear once; the ten largest clones hold roughly 10%. The starting material was PBMCs from blood, obtained roughly 5 days after vaccination. All receptors come from a man in his forties or fifties who received an inactivated influenza vaccine.

This clonotype was seen more than once but under ten times. The rearrangement links TRBV7-9 to TRBJ1-1; TRBD1 might be the D (5 bases). V was shortened by 5 bases and J by 5 bases, with 24 bases between the two germline ends. Germline V CDR1 and CDR2: SEHNR, FQNEAQ (reference sequence). The CDR3 totals 17 residues. The CDR3 DNA follows: TGTGCCAGCAGCCCCCTCACCGGGGCGTTGAGGGATACTGAAGCTTTCTTT. Translated: CASSPLTGALRDTEAFF.

V is TRBV12-3 or TRBV12-4 and J is TRBJ1-5; tentatively, D is TRBD1 (6 bases). CDR3 length: 15 amino acids. Trimming pared 4 bases from V and 2 bases from J, leaving 12 bases between. CDR3 coding DNA: TGTGCCAGCAGTTCACAGGGTCTCGGCAATCAGCCCCAGCATTTT. Translation gives CASSSQGLGNQPQHF.

This clonotype came up a few times. The rearrangement joins TRBV10-3 to TRBJ2-6; D call uncertain. CDR3 length: 15 residues. Germline CDR1 is ENHRY and CDR2 is SYGVKD. The V and J ends lost 6 bases and 0 bases respectively, with 9 bases between them. CDR3: CAISPQISGANVLTF. The DNA for the CDR3 is TGTGCCATCAGCCCACAGATCTCTGGGGCCAACGTCCTGACTTTC.

This clonotype has a handful of counts. The J gene is TRBJ2-1, the V gene TRBV7-2; D is possibly TRBD1 (6 bases). The CDR3 spans 16 residues. CDR1 is SGHTA and CDR2 is FQGNSA in the germline V gene. V shed 5 bases and J shed 9 bases, with 23 bases lying between them. The CDR3 bases are TGTGCCAGCAGCACTCTATCTTGGGGGCCGCAGGGTGAGCAGTTCTTC. Its translation is CASSTLSWGPQGEQFF.

This chain links TRBV7-9 with TRBJ2-2, with 8 bases lining up with TRBD2. J was trimmed by 3 bases and V by 6 bases; bases with no gene match: 3. Germline V gene sequence: CDR1 SEHNR, CDR2 FQNEAQ (reference sequence). The CDR3 is 14 residues long. The DNA of the CDR3 is TGTGCCAGCAGGGGGACTAGTGACACCGGGGAGCTGTTTTTT. Translated: CASRGTSDTGELFF.

A few counts support this clonotype. The CDR3: CASSAPSGTPYEQYF. As DNA, the CDR3 is TGTGCCAGCAGTGCACCATCCGGGACACCCTACGAGCAGTACTTC. This chain joins TRBV28 and TRBJ2-7; TRBD1 might be the D (6 bases). V lost 5 bases and J 2 bases, leaving 16 bases between the germline ends. Germline-derived CDR1 and CDR2 are MDHEN and SYDVKM. This CDR3 comprises 15 residues.

The chain is built from TRBV18 and TRBJ2-2, with D maybe TRBD2 (5 bases). Germline values: CDR1 KGHSH, CDR2 LQKENI. CDR3 length equals 16 residues. V shed 6 bases and J shed 1 base, with 15 bases lying between them. CDR3 nucleotide sequence: TGTGCCAGCTCCCTCCTAGCTAACCTGAACACCGGGGAGCTGTTTTTT. Its translation is CASSLLANLNTGELFF.

The chain uses TRBV9 and TRBJ2-1; 11 nucleotides match TRBD2. Germline assignment: CDR1 SGDLS and CDR2 YYNGEE. The CDR3 has 18 amino acids. The junction had 13 bases not matched to a gene; V was cut back by 4 bases and J by 4 bases. CDR3 residues: CASSPYPPGLAAYNEQFF. The CDR3 DNA reads as TGTGCCAGCAGCCCGTATCCGCCGGGACTAGCGGCTTACAATGAGCAGTTCTTC. The whole variable domain, remainder taken from reference TRBV9 and TRBJ2-1, is DSGVTQTPKHLITATGQRVTLRCSPRSGDLSVYWYQQSLDQGLQFLIQYYNGEERAKGNILERFSAQQFPDLHSELNLSSLELGDSALYFCASSPYPPGLAAYNEQFFGPGTRLTVL.

This clonotype was detected many times. J is TRBJ2-1 and V is TRBV12-3 or TRBV12-4, with TRBD2 matching 8 bases. J gave up 9 bases and V 5 bases, and 6 bases lay outside the gene matches. There are 13 residues in the CDR3. The CDR3 sequence is CASSLGLGGEQFF. The CDR3 nucleotides read TGTGCCAGCAGTCTGGGACTAGGAGGTGAGCAGTTCTTC.

V gene TRBV9 combines with J gene TRBJ2-1; the match to TRBD1 covers 7 bases. V lost 0 bases to trimming and J lost 6 bases; unmatched junction nucleotides: 9. This CDR3 has 16 amino acids. The germline V gene encodes CDR1 SGDLS and CDR2 YYNGEE. The CDR3 reads CASSVASSGGGNEQFF. DNA of the CDR3: TGTGCCAGCAGCGTAGCTAGTTCAGGGGGTGGCAATGAGCAGTTCTTC.

The rearrangement joins TRBV24-1 to TRBJ1-2; 7 bases are a match to TRBD1. With 9 bases clipped from V and 2 bases from J, the junction kept 5 bases outside the gene matches. CDR3 length equals 13 residues. In germline, CDR1 is KGHDR, CDR2 SFDVKD. This chain's CDR3 is CATRGQENYGYTF. Written as DNA, the CDR3 is TGTGCCACCCGAGGACAGGAAAACTATGGCTACACCTTC.

The V call is TRBV20-1, the J call TRBJ2-1; 10 nucleotides align to TRBD2. This CDR3 is 13 amino acids long. CDR1 is DFQATT, CDR2 SNEGSKA, per germline (reference sequence). The V gene end was trimmed by 8 bases and the J gene end by 4 bases; junction bases not matched to a gene: 5. The DNA for the CDR3 is TGCAGTCCCTCTAGCGGGGGTTACAATGAGCAGTTCTTC. Amino acid sequence: CSPSSGGYNEQFF.

V is TRBV28 and J is TRBJ2-1; 8 bases fit TRBD1. The trim removed 1 base at V and 4 bases at J, leaving 6 bases unmatched. This CDR3 spans 16 amino acids. Germline loops: CDR1 MDHEN, CDR2 SYDVKM. The DNA for the CDR3 is TGTGCCAGCAGTTTATCACCGGACAGGGAATACAATGAGCAGTTCTTC. Translation: CASSLSPDREYNEQFF.

The sample holds many counts of this clonotype. The V gene is TRBV15, the J gene TRBJ1-6, with D perhaps TRBD1 (6 bases). V was cut by 6 bases and J by 7 bases, with 16 bases left in between. The CDR3 is made up of 15 amino acids. In germline, CDR1 is LNHNV, CDR2 YYDKDF (reference sequence). CDR3 amino acids: CATRNNQGRNSPLHF. As DNA, the CDR3 is TGTGCCACCAGGAATAACCAGGGGAGAAATTCACCCCTCCACTTT. Looking up the rest from reference TRBV15 and TRBJ1-6 gives the full variable domain: DAMVIQNPRYQVTQFGKPVTLSCSQTLNHNVMYWYQQKSSQAPKLLFHYYDKDFNNEADTPDNFQSRRPNTSFCFLDIRSPGLGDTAMYLCATRNNQGRNSPLHFGNGTRLTVT.

In this sample, this clonotype turned up a few times. The chain joins TRBV20-1 to TRBJ2-1; 9 bases are shared with TRBD2. The J segment lost 0 bases and the V segment lost 5 bases, leaving 11 bases of the junction unmatched. In germline, CDR1 is DFQATT, CDR2 SNEGSKA (reference sequence). The CDR3 has 17 amino acids. The CDR3 bases are TGCAGTGCTCTAAAAGGACTAGCGCCTAGCTCCTACAATGAGCAGTTCTTC. It codes for CSALKGLAPSSYNEQFF.

The chain combines TRBV7-2 with TRBJ2-7; 7 nucleotides line up with TRBD2. CDR3 length: 16 amino acids. J lost 1 base, V lost 1 base, and 7 bases had no gene match. CDR1 and CDR2 (germline): SGHTA, FQGNSA. As DNA, the CDR3 is TGTGCCAGCAGCTTAGTGGGGGGGGACGTATCCTACGAGCAGTACTTC. Its translation: CASSLVGGDVSYEQYF.

The chain recombines TRBV11-1 with TRBJ2-5, with D possibly TRBD1 on 7 matching bases. Trimming removed 6 bases at V and 2 bases at J, with 25 bases between. Looked up from germline, CDR1 is SGHAT and CDR2 is FQDESV (reference sequence). This CDR3 is 18 amino acids long. CDR3 nucleotide sequence: TGTGCCAGCAGACCGGGGGTGGGCAGGGGGACAAATCAAGAGACCCAGTACTTC. As protein: CASRPGVGRGTNQETQYF.